The rows below give T cell receptor beta chains drawn from one sample of a study of cytomegalovirus exposure and HLA in healthy donors. Produced via immunoSEQ multiplex PCR; TCRdb's table is partial and in-frame only. Here the sample table reports roughly 100,000 clones. The sequencing sample was made of PBMCs. The receptors were gathered from a man aged 40-50 years in good health and CMV-seronegative. Both conserved end residues are part of each CDR3. D genes are given only for firm matches.

J	D	V	CDR3	DNA
TRBJ1-3	TRBD1	TRBV4-1	CASSQDDRAYGNTIYF	TGCGCCAGCAGCCAAGATGACAGGGCTTATGGAAACACCATATATTTT
TRBJ2-3	TRBD2	TRBV7-9	CASSPGLAGLGTDTQYF	TGTGCCAGCAGCCCCGGACTAGCGGGTTTGGGCACAGATACGCAGTATTTT
TRBJ1-2	TRBD1	TRBV5-1	CASSLGQGSYGYTF	TGCGCCAGCAGCTTGGGACAGGGTAGCTATGGCTACACCTTC
TRBJ1-1	.	TRBV19	CASSPRPGVGHQGEAFF	TGTGCCAGTAGTCCGCGACCGGGAGTGGGTCATCAAGGTGAAGCTTTCTTT
TRBJ2-3	.	TRBV5-6	CASSLLENTQYF	TGTGCCAGCAGCTTGTTAGAAAATACGCAGTATTTT
TRBJ2-4	.	TRBV19	CASSIRRQLRARGAKNIQYF	TGTGCCAGTAGTATCCGCCGACAGCTGAGGGCCCGGGGGGCCAAAAACATTCAGTACTTC
TRBJ1-2	.	TRBV30	CAWDQGGDGYTF	TGTGCCTGGGATCAGGGTGGAGATGGCTACACCTTC
TRBJ2-7	TRBD2	TRBV5-5	CASSSGTSFEQYF	TGTGCCAGCAGCTCAGGGACTAGCTTCGAGCAGTACTTC
TRBJ2-7	TRBD1	TRBV6-5	CASKGTGFEQYF	TGTGCCAGCAAGGGGACAGGGTTCGAGCAGTACTTC
TRBJ2-3	.	TRBV27	CASSFFLGTDTQYF	TGTGCCAGCAGTTTCTTCTTAGGCACAGATACGCAGTATTTT
TRBJ1-4	TRBD1	TRBV9	CASSDTGQGQEKLFF	TGTGCCAGCAGCGACACAGGACAGGGCCAAGAAAAACTGTTTTTT
TRBJ2-7	.	TRBV29-1	CSVTPPGQRYEQYF	TGCAGCGTAACACCCCCGGGACAAAGATACGAGCAGTACTTC
TRBJ2-7	TRBD1	TRBV28	CASSFPADIWRQGAYEQYF	TGTGCCAGCAGTTTTCCGGCAGATATCTGGAGACAGGGGGCCTACGAGCAGTACTTC
TRBJ2-1	TRBD2	TRBV6-5	CASSLSGRDEQFF	TGTGCCAGCAGCCTAAGCGGGAGAGATGAGCAGTTCTTC
TRBJ2-1	.	TRBV19	CASSTGRGYNEQFF	TGTGCCAGTAGTACGGGAAGGGGGTACAATGAGCAGTTCTTC
TRBJ2-7	.	TRBV7-8	CASSLAPIGGGSYEQYF	TGTGCCAGCAGCTTAGCACCCATCGGGGGTGGGTCCTACGAGCAGTACTTC
TRBJ2-1	TRBD2	TRBV5-1	CASSLLAGGTYNEQFF	TGCGCCAGCAGCTTACTAGCGGGGGGCACCTACAATGAGCAGTTCTTC
TRBJ1-2	TRBD1	TRBV5-4	CASSLGGFYGYTF	TGTGCCAGCAGCTTAGGGGGCTTCTATGGCTACACCTTC
TRBJ2-7	TRBD1	TRBV13	CASSLAGQGSYEQYF	TGTGCCAGCAGCTTAGCCGGACAGGGGTCCTACGAGCAGTACTTC
TRBJ2-3	TRBD2	TRBV7-2	CASSLVLASTDTQYF	TGTGCCAGCAGCTTAGTACTAGCGAGCACAGATACGCAGTATTTT
TRBJ2-3	.	TRBV19	CASSNLAGGTDTQYF	TGTGCCAGTAGTAACTTGGCAGGGGGGACGGATACGCAGTATTTT
TRBJ2-1	TRBD2	TRBV29-1	CSPGLAGNDEQFF	TGCAGCCCGGGACTAGCGGGAAACGATGAGCAGTTCTTC
TRBJ2-7	TRBD1	TRBV18	CASSPRARGQAAYEQYF	TGTGCCAGCTCACCGAGAGCAAGAGGACAGGCTGCCTACGAGCAGTACTTC
TRBJ1-1	.	TRBV2	CASQNRANTEAFF	TGTGCCAGCCAAAACAGGGCGAACACTGAAGCTTTCTTT
TRBJ1-4	TRBD1	TRBV7-2	CASSQVDRKNEKLFF	TGTGCCAGCAGCCAAGTGGACAGGAAGAATGAAAAACTGTTTTTT
TRBJ1-5	TRBD1	TRBV19	CASTLDRANRPQHF	TGTGCCAGTACCTTGGACAGGGCAAATCGGCCCCAGCATTTT
TRBJ1-1	.	TRBV11-3	CASSFSVNTEAFF	TGTGCCAGCAGCTTCAGTGTGAACACTGAAGCTTTCTTT
TRBJ2-2	.	TRBV7-9	CASSLRGPDTGELFF	TGTGCCAGCAGCCTCAGGGGTCCAGACACCGGGGAGCTGTTTTTT
TRBJ2-1	TRBD1	TRBV11-3	CASSSTGVNEQFF	TGTGCCAGCAGCTCCACAGGGGTGAATGAGCAGTTCTTC
TRBJ2-5	.	TRBV5-1	CASSLVAGDETQYF	TGCGCCAGCAGCTTGGTCGCAGGGGATGAGACCCAGTACTTC
TRBJ2-7	.	TRBV5-1	CASSLRAGDYEQYF	TGCGCCAGCAGCTTGAGGGCAGGGGACTACGAGCAGTACTTC
TRBJ2-3	TRBD2	TRBV14	CASSQGFWSGSTDTQYF	TGTGCCAGCAGCCAAGGATTTTGGAGCGGGAGCACGGATACGCAGTATTTT
TRBJ2-1	TRBD2	TRBV5-1	CASSLAAGGLNEQFF	TGCGCCAGCAGCTTGGCAGCGGGAGGGTTGAATGAGCAGTTCTTC
TRBJ2-3	TRBD2	TRBV28	CATGRADVTQYF	TGTGCCACCGGGAGGGCCGATGTTACGCAGTATTTT
TRBJ1-1	.	TRBV5-4	CASSRSGQNTEAFF	TGTGCCAGCAGCCGATCTGGACAGAACACTGAAGCTTTCTTT
TRBJ1-1	.	TRBV6-6	CASTLDSLMNTEAFF	TGTGCCAGCACTTTGGACAGTCTAATGAACACTGAAGCTTTCTTT
TRBJ1-1	TRBD1	TRBV6-6	CASSYSINDRGAFF	TGTGCCAGCAGTTACTCGATTAACGACAGGGGAGCTTTCTTT